Listed here are 30 T cell receptor beta chains from one sample, sequenced in a study of STAT5B mutations in CD4+ large granular lymphocyte leukemia. Clones were sequenced by immunoSEQ multiplex PCR, and TCRdb holds only the in-frame ones, with some missing. The profile shows about 31,000 clones, roughly 70% of them singletons. The source material was CD4+ T cells from blood buffy coats. All receptors derive from a human donor in good health.

A few counts support this clone. This chain links TRBV5-1 with TRBJ1-1; D is unclear. Germline-derived CDR1 and CDR2 are SGHRS and YFSETQ. Trimming left V 2 bases short and J 1 base short, with 12 bases between. The CDR3 sequence is 15 residues long. In DNA form, the CDR3 reads TGCGCCAGCAGCTTCACTGGACCCCCGAACACTGAAGCTTTCTTT. Protein sequence: CASSFTGPPNTEAFF.

V gene TRBV10-3 combines with J gene TRBJ1-4, with D perhaps TRBD1 (6 bases). The V and J ends lost 10 bases and 7 bases respectively, with 19 bases between them. The length of the CDR3 is 14 residues. Germline loops: CDR1 ENHRY, CDR2 SYGVKD. The CDR3 DNA reads as TGTGCCACCCGCCTAGGGGGAGCGGGTGAAAAACTGTTTTTT. Encoded protein: CATRLGGAGEKLFF.

The V gene is TRBV12-5, the J gene TRBJ2-3; D is ambiguous. The CDR3 sequence is 12 residues long. Germline V CDR1 and CDR2: LGHNT, FRNRAP. Trimming cost V 3 bases and J 2 bases, with 3 bases left between them. This CDR3 reads CASGLNTDTQYF. The DNA for the CDR3 is TGTGCTAGTGGTTTAAACACAGATACGCAGTATTTT.

V usage is TRBV7-3 and J usage is TRBJ2-7; a possible D gene is TRBD2 (5 bases). The CDR3 length is 15 residues. Trimming pared 1 base from V and 2 bases from J, leaving 12 bases between. Germline-derived CDR1 and CDR2 are SGHTA and FQGTGA. CDR3 coding DNA: TGTGCCAGCAGCTTAAGGGGAGCCGAGACCTACGAGCAGTACTTC. It is translated as CASSLRGAETYEQYF.

The chain carries TRBV6-1 and TRBJ1-2; the D gene is possibly TRBD1 (6 bases). The CDR3 has 13 residues. Trimming took off 6 bases at V and 8 bases at J, with 16 bases between the two ends. CDR1 is MNHNS, CDR2 SASEGT, per germline. CDR3 protein: CASRFGQQQGYTF. CDR3 DNA sequence: TGTGCCAGCAGATTTGGACAGCAACAGGGCTACACCTTC.

V gene TRBV29-1 combines with J gene TRBJ2-5, with 7 bases matching TRBD1. The J call is doubtful: the DNA matches TRBJ2-7 better. In germline, CDR1 is SQVTM, CDR2 ANQGSEA. The CDR3 is made up of 12 amino acids. The CDR3 sequence: CSVGEGAHEQYF. Written as DNA, the CDR3 is TGCAGCGTTGGCGAGGGGGCCCACGAGCAGTACTTC.

V is TRBV29-1 and J is TRBJ2-1; the match to TRBD2 covers 9 bases. Germline trimming cut 1 base from V and 3 bases from J; bases unmatched to any gene: 4. Germline CDR1 and CDR2: SQVTM and ANQGSEA. This CDR3 region has 15 residues. CDR3 in DNA: TGCAGCGTTGAAGCTCCTAGCGGGGTCTACAATGAGCAGTTCTTC. Amino acids: CSVEAPSGVYNEQFF.

This sequence joins TRBV19 and TRBJ1-5; unclear D gene. Germline values: CDR1 LNHDA, CDR2 SQIVND (reference sequence). The CDR3 spans 17 residues. Trimming removed 5 bases from V and 3 bases from J, with 20 bases in between. CDR3 residues: CASSSWSAASINQPQHF. The CDR3 coding sequence is TGTGCCAGTAGTTCGTGGTCGGCAGCATCCATCAATCAGCCCCAGCATTTT.

Points on this clone: An end of the junction does not agree with germline; a read error may underlie this. This chain joins TRBV7-8 and TRBJ1-5; 12 nucleotides align to TRBD1. Germline V gives CDR1 SGHVS, CDR2 FQNEAQ. The CDR3 length is 14 residues. In DNA, the CDR3 is TGTGCCAGCAGCGGGACAGGGGGCAAACAGCCCCAGCATTTT. Translated, it gives CASSGTGGKQPQHF.

As regards this clone: Germline and junction disagree at one end, which may indicate a read error. This chain joins TRBV2 and TRBJ2-3, with 8 bases fitting TRBD2. CDR3 size: 15 residues. CDR1 and CDR2 from the germline V gene are SNHLY and FYNNEI. The CDR3 is CASSQALAATDTQYF. The CDR3 coding sequence is TGTGCCAGCAGTCAAGCACTAGCGGCCACAGATACGCAGTATTTT.

V is TRBV6-5 and J is TRBJ1-5; D is unclear. CDR1 and CDR2 from the germline V gene are MNHEY and SVGAGI. Trimming took off 0 bases at V and 0 bases at J, with 6 bases between the two ends. The length of the CDR3 is 15 residues. The CDR3 DNA reads as TGTGCCAGCAGTTACTCCAGGTATAGCAATCAGCCCCAGCATTTT. Its protein is CASSYSRYSNQPQHF.

This clone was detected only a few times. The chain has TRBV28 and TRBJ2-7; TRBD2 matches at 7 bases. The germline CDR1 and CDR2 sequences are MDHEN and SYDVKM. Trimming at V came to 4 bases and at J to 7 bases, leaving 13 bases not matched to a gene. The CDR3 extends over 15 amino acids. CDR3 nucleotide sequence: TGTGCCAGCAGTTCCGGTCGTCGGGGGGACCAGGAGCAGTACTTC. Its protein is CASSSGRRGDQEQYF.

As for this clone: At the DNA level, this CDR3 is encoded by other sequences in the same sample as well. This rearrangement joins TRBV5-1 to TRBJ1-2; no clear D gene. The CDR3 totals 13 residues. Per germline, CDR1 SGHRS and CDR2 YFSETQ. V dropped 0 bases and J dropped 2 bases, with 5 bases sitting between them. The DNA for the CDR3 is TGCGCCAGCAGCTTGGCGGGGAACTATGGCTACACCTTC. The encoded protein is CASSLAGNYGYTF.

The chain carries TRBV5-1 and TRBJ1-1, with 7 positions matching TRBD1. CDR1 is SGHRS and CDR2 is YFSETQ in the germline V gene. The CDR3 spans 13 residues. The V and J ends lost 6 bases and 1 base, in that order; junction bases with no gene match: 3. This CDR3 is CASTGQSNTEAFF. The CDR3 DNA is TGCGCCAGCACGGGACAGTCGAACACTGAAGCTTTCTTT.

This chain connects TRBV6-5 to TRBJ2-7; TRBD2 agrees at 7 bases. V lost 2 bases, J lost 2 bases, and 6 bases stayed unmatched. Per the germline V gene, CDR1 is MNHEY and CDR2 is SVGAGI. This CDR3 is built from 15 residues. The CDR3 is CASSYGGGKAYEQYF. CDR3 coding DNA: TGTGCCAGCAGTTACGGGGGGGGAAAGGCCTACGAGCAGTACTTC.

V usage is TRBV29-1 and J usage is TRBJ2-5; D is undetermined. The CDR3 covers 15 residues. V lost 0 bases to trimming and J lost 3 bases, with 14 bases between them. Germline V gene data show CDR1 as SQVTM and CDR2 as ANQGSEA. In DNA, the CDR3 is TGCAGCGTTGAAGATCGAATTTCACCAAAAGAGACCCAGTACTTC. Protein sequence: CSVEDRISPKETQYF.

This chain links TRBV7-7 with TRBJ2-5, with D maybe TRBD2 (6 bases). Germline CDR1 is SSHAT and CDR2 is FNYEAQ (reference sequence). The CDR3 extends over 13 amino acids. This chain's CDR3 is CASSGGYQETQYF. CDR3 nucleotide sequence: TGTGCTAGTAGCGGCGGATACCAAGAGACCCAGTACTTC.

This rearrangement joins TRBV7-2 to TRBJ2-1; 8 bases line up with TRBD1. The CDR3 is made up of 18 amino acids. J lost 0 bases, V lost 5 bases, and 12 bases had no gene match. Germline V gene lookup returns CDR1 SGHTA and CDR2 FQGNSA. The CDR3 protein is CASSPDRVGHSSYNEQFF. The CDR3 DNA follows: TGTGCCAGCAGCCCGGACAGGGTCGGCCATAGCTCCTACAATGAGCAGTTCTTC.

The V call is TRBV25-1, the J call TRBJ1-4; unclear D gene. CDR1 is MGHDK, CDR2 SYGVNS, per germline. The CDR3 runs 17 residues. The V end lost 5 bases, the J end lost 0 bases, and 16 bases lay between the germline ends. This chain's CDR3 is CASSSRGVFATNEKLFF. The CDR3 bases are TGTGCCAGCAGTTCCAGAGGAGTTTTTGCAACTAATGAAAAACTGTTTTTT.

V and J are TRBV4-3 and TRBJ1-3; the D gene is possibly TRBD1 (6 bases). CDR1 is LGHNA, CDR2 YSLEER, per germline. The CDR3 is made up of 18 amino acids. V lost 0 bases to trimming and J lost 8 bases, with 23 bases between them. CDR3 loop: CASSQDRVRQGIKDTIYF. The CDR3 DNA is TGCGCCAGCAGCCAAGATAGGGTTAGGCAGGGGATAAAAGACACCATATATTTT.

The table lists this clone with a count of one. This chain connects TRBV7-9 to TRBJ1-2, with D possibly TRBD1 on 6 matching bases. This CDR3 spans 12 amino acids. The V and J ends lost 5 bases and 5 bases respectively, with 9 bases between them. The germline V gene has CDR1 SEHNR and CDR2 FQNEAQ (reference sequence). CDR3 DNA sequence: TGTGCCAGCAGCCAGACAGGTTATGGCTACACCTTC. It is translated as CASSQTGYGYTF.

This clone was seen only a few times. Since no conserved phenylalanine or tryptophan closes the CDR3, a read error is the likely cause. No DNA is shown, since the ends of the CDR3 on it are uncertain; the CDR3 is the one TCRdb lists. V and J are TRBV4-3 and TRBJ1-1; the table's D call TRBD1 went unverified against the DNA. CDR1 is LGHNA, CDR2 YSLEER, per germline. Both ends counted, the CDR3 spans 10 residues. CDR3 in amino acids: CASSQVGHHP.

This chain uses TRBV4-2 with TRBJ2-1; D perhaps matches TRBD1 (5 bases). Germline values: CDR1 LGHNA, CDR2 YNFKEQ. The CDR3 is 15 residues long. V gave up 1 base and J gave up 2 bases, with 9 bases separating them. The CDR3 nucleotides read TGTGCCAGCAGCCAAGCAGGGAAGACCTACAATGAGCAGTTCTTC. Translation gives CASSQAGKTYNEQFF.

The DNA of the CDR3 is TGCGCCAGCAGCTTGGCGACGGGGCAAGAGACCCAGTACTTC. Its translation: CASSLATGQETQYF. The V call is TRBV5-1, the J call TRBJ2-5, with a weak D call TRBD2 (5 bases). Per germline, CDR1 SGHRS and CDR2 YFSETQ. The CDR3 has 14 amino acids. Trimming took off 0 bases at V and 2 bases at J, with 8 bases between the two ends.

This clone was counted a single time. This sequence joins TRBV18 and TRBJ1-6; 7 bases are shared with TRBD1. This CDR3 has 14 amino acids. From germline, CDR1 is KGHSH and CDR2 LQKENI. J gave up 10 bases and V 5 bases, and 8 bases lay outside the gene matches. CDR3 protein: CASSRDSRHSPLHF. CDR3 sequence (DNA): TGTGCCAGCTCAAGGGACAGTCGGCACTCACCCCTCCACTTT.

J is TRBJ1-4 and V is TRBV4-1; 8 positions match TRBD1. Looked up from germline, CDR1 is MGHRA and CDR2 is YSYEKL. This CDR3 contains 14 residues. V shed 5 bases, J shed 4 bases, and the junction held 3 bases outside the gene matches. CDR3 sequence: CASSWDRLNEKLFF. The DNA for the CDR3 is TGCGCCAGCAGCTGGGACAGGCTTAATGAAAAACTGTTTTTT.

The chain couples TRBV9 to TRBJ2-7; D is tentatively TRBD1 or TRBD2 (5 bases each). Germline assignment: CDR1 SGDLS and CDR2 YYNGEE. CDR3 length: 14 residues. Trimming shortened V by 0 bases and J by 0 bases, and 7 bases separated the two germline ends. The CDR3 DNA is TGTGCCAGCAGCGTAGTGGGGACCTCCTACGAGCAGTACTTC. This encodes CASSVVGTSYEQYF.

This rearrangement joins TRBV5-1 to TRBJ2-1; 11 nucleotides match TRBD2. CDR1 and CDR2 (germline): SGHRS, YFSETQ. V gave up 6 bases and J gave up 7 bases; unmatched junction bases: 15. The CDR3 consists of 17 residues. In nucleotides, the CDR3 is TGCGCCAGCACCGCTTCCATTCTTAGCGGGGGGGCGAATGAGCAGTTCTTC. Translated: CASTASILSGGANEQFF. Complete variable domain (other parts from reference TRBV5-1 and TRBJ2-1): KAGVTQTPRYLIKTRGQQVTLSCSPISGHRSVSWYQQTPGQGLQFLFEYFSETQRNKGNFPGRFSGRQFSNSRSEMNVSTLELGDSALYLCASTASILSGGANEQFFGPGTRLTVL.

In DNA, the CDR3 is TGCAGCGTTGAACGGGGGCCCTATGGCTACACCTTC. Encoded protein: CSVERGPYGYTF. The chain combines TRBV29-1 with TRBJ1-2; weak D call: TRBD1 (6 bases). The V and J ends lost 2 bases and 4 bases respectively, with 8 bases between them. Germline lookup yields CDR1 SQVTM and CDR2 ANQGSEA. This CDR3 comprises 12 residues.

V usage is TRBV4-3 and J usage is TRBJ1-4, with a tentative D call TRBD1 (5 bases). From germline, CDR1 is LGHNA and CDR2 YSLEER. This CDR3 has 15 residues. Deletions cut 1 base from V and 2 bases from J, with 8 bases between. DNA for the CDR3: TGCGCCAGCAGCCAAGGAAGGGGTACTAATGAAAAACTGTTTTTT. Its protein product is CASSQGRGTNEKLFF.